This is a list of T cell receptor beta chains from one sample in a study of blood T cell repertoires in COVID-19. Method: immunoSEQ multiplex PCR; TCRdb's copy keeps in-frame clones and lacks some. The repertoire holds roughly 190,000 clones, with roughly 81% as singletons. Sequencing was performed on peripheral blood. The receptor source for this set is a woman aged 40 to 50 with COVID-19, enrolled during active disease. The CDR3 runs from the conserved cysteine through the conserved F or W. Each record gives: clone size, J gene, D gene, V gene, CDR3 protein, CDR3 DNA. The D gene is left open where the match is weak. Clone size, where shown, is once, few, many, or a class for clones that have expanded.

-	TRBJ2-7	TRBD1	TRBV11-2	CASSLAGGDYEQYF	TGTGCCAGCAGCTTAGCAGGGGGTGACTACGAGCAGTACTTC
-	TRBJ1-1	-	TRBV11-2	CASSLVHGAQRAEAFF	TGTGCCAGCAGCTTAGTTCATGGTGCGCAGAGGGCTGAAGCTTTCTTT
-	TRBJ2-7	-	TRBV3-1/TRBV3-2	CASSDRAFYEQYF	TGTGCCAGCAGCGACAGAGCATTCTACGAGCAGTACTTC
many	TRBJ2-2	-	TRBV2	CARTKGYRNTGELFF	TGTGCCAGGACAAAGGGGTATCGTAACACCGGGGAGCTGTTTTTT
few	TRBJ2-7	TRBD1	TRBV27	CASRSLTGTGGSYEQYF	TGTGCCAGCAGAAGCTTGACCGGGACAGGAGGGTCCTACGAGCAGTACTTC
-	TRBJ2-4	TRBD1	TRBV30	CAWTGTGGNIQYF	TGTGCCTGGACCGGGACAGGGGGTAACATTCAGTACTTC
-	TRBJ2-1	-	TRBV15	CATSRVSLAFEQFF	TGTGCCACCAGCAGAGTGTCCCTAGCGTTTGAGCAGTTCTTC
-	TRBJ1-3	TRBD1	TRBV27	CASRGGQSSGNTIYF	TGTGCCAGCCGGGGGGGACAGAGCTCTGGAAACACCATATATTTT
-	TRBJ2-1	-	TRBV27	CAARLSVTYNEQFF	TGTGCCGCTCGTCTCAGTGTCACCTACAATGAGCAGTTCTTC
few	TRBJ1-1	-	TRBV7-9	CASSSQGIGKVNTEAFF	TGTGCCAGCAGCTCACAGGGTATCGGAAAAGTGAACACTGAAGCTTTCTTT
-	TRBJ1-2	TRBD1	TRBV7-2	CASSLGTGGYGYTF	TGTGCCAGCAGCTTAGGGACAGGGGGCTATGGCTACACCTTC
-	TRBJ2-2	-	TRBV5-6	CASSFWQGTSNTGELFF	TGTGCCAGCAGCTTTTGGCAGGGCACCTCAAACACCGGGGAGCTGTTTTTT
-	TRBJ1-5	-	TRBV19	CANVVSRAKGPQHF	TGTGCCAATGTAGTATCGAGGGCTAAAGGGCCCCAGCATTTT
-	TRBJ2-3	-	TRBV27	CASRGTSLLDTQYF	TGTGCCAGCAGAGGGACTTCCCTGTTAGATACGCAGTATTTT
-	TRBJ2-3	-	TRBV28	CASRELSSTDTQYF	TGTGCCAGCAGAGAGCTGTCTAGCACAGATACGCAGTATTTT
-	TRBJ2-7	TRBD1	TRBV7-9	CASSLWGQGVTYEQYF	TGTGCCAGCAGCTTATGGGGACAGGGGGTAACCTACGAGCAGTACTTC
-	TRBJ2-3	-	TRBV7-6	CASSQLAAGTDTQYF	TGTGCCAGCAGCCAACTAGCAGCGGGCACAGATACGCAGTATTTT
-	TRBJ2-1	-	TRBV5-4	CASSLRFLRESYNEQFF	TGTGCCAGCAGCTTGAGATTTTTACGGGAGTCCTACAATGAGCAGTTCTTC
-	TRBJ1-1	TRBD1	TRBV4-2	CASSQFTGGSRTEAFF	TGTGCCAGCAGCCAATTTACAGGGGGTAGTAGGACTGAAGCTTTCTTT
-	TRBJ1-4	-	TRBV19	CASSPPPGLFF	TGTGCCAGTAGCCCCCCGCCGGGACTGTTTTTT
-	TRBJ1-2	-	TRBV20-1	CSARTADGYTF	TGCAGTGCTAGGACAGCTGATGGCTACACCTTC
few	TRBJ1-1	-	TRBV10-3	CAISHSTSQDEAFF	TGTGCCATCAGCCACTCGACCTCTCAGGATGAAGCTTTCTTT
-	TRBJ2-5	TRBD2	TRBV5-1	CASSHGLARVGETQYF	TGCGCCAGCAGCCACGGACTAGCAAGGGTTGGAGAGACCCAGTACTTC
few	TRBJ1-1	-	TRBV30	CAWSVPRGNTEAFF	TGTGCCTGGAGTGTACCCAGGGGGAACACTGAAGCTTTCTTT
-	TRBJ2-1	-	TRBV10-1	CASSQGSNEQFF	TGCGCCAGCAGTCAGGGTTCGAATGAGCAGTTCTTC
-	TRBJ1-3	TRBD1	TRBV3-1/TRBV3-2	CASSLQGGGNTIYF	TGTGCCAGCAGCCTTCAGGGGGGTGGAAACACCATATATTTT
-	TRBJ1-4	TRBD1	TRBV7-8	CASSIRDSGEKLFF	TGTGCCAGCAGCATCCGGGACAGTGGTGAAAAACTGTTTTTT
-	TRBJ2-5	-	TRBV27	CASSLRGLYQETQYF	TGTGCCAGCAGTTTGCGGGGACTGTACCAAGAGACCCAGTACTTC
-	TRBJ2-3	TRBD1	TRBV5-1	CASSLGVGQGTDTQYF	TGCGCCAGCAGCTTGGGGGTAGGACAGGGCACAGATACGCAGTATTTT
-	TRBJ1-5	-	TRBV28	CASSFKSRAWQPQHF	TGTGCCAGCAGTTTTAAATCCAGGGCATGGCAGCCCCAGCATTTT
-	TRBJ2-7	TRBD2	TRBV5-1	CASRGGGLDEQYF	TGCGCCAGCAGAGGCGGGGGATTGGACGAGCAGTACTTC
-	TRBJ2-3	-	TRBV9	CASSPAQADTQYF	TGTGCCAGCAGCCCCGCCCAGGCGGATACGCAGTATTTT
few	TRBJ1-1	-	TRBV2	CASSGEGNTEAFF	TGTGCCAGCAGTGGGGAGGGGAACACTGAAGCTTTCTTT
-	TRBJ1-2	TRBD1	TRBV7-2	CASSLVGGGYYGYTF	TGTGCCAGCAGCTTAGTCGGAGGGGGCTACTATGGCTACACCTTC
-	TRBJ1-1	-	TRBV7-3	CASSQSRNTEAFF	TGTGCCAGCAGCCAATCTAGGAACACTGAAGCTTTCTTT
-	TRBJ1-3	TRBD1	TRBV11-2	CASSVTGGAFTGNTIYF	TGTGCCAGCAGTGTGACAGGGGGCGCGTTCACTGGAAACACCATATATTTT
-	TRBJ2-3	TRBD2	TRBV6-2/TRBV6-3	CASSPRISGGSDTQYF	TGTGCCAGCAGCCCGCGGATTAGCGGGGGTTCAGATACGCAGTATTTT
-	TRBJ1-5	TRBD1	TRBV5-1	CASSPDRASNQPQHF	TGCGCCAGCAGCCCAGACAGGGCTAGCAATCAGCCCCAGCATTTT
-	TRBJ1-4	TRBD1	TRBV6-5	CASSYSGQGGEKLFF	TGTGCCAGCAGTTACTCCGGACAGGGAGGTGAAAAACTGTTTTTT
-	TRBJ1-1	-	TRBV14	CASSPRGNTEAFF	TGTGCCAGCAGCCCCCGGGGAAACACTGAAGCTTTCTTT
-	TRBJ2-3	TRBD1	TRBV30	CAWSKRGLKDTQYF	TGTGCCTGGAGTAAGAGGGGGCTGAAAGATACGCAGTATTTT
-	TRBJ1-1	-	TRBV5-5	CASSLGWGPDTEAFF	TGTGCCAGCAGCTTGGGATGGGGGCCGGACACTGAAGCTTTCTTT
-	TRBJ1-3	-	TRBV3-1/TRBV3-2	CASSRTAFSGNTIYF	TGTGCCAGCAGCCGGACAGCCTTCTCTGGAAACACCATATATTTT
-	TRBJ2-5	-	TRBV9	CASSVLGGPDGETQYF	TGTGCCAGCAGCGTATTAGGAGGTCCGGACGGGGAGACCCAGTACTTC
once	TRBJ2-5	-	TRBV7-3	CASSLTGGETQYF	TGTGCCAGCAGCTTAACTGGCGGGGAGACCCAGTACTTC
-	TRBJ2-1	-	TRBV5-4	CASSQTGTYEQFF	TGTGCCAGCAGCCAAACAGGGACCTATGAGCAGTTCTTC
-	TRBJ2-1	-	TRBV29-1	CSVEGLSAVGSGSQFF	TGCAGCGTTGAAGGTTTGTCGGCAGTAGGATCCGGGTCGCAGTTCTTC
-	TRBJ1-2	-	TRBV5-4	CASSQDRMGGYTF	TGTGCCAGCAGCCAAGACAGGATGGGCGGCTACACCTTC
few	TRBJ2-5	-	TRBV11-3	CASSPASWETQYF	TGTGCCAGCAGCCCCGCTAGCTGGGAGACCCAGTACTTC